Shown below are 6 T cell receptor beta chains from a single sample sequenced in a study of cytomegalovirus exposure and HLA in healthy donors. 13 Jbeta primers and 60 Vbeta primers were used for the PCR. Clones were read by immunoSEQ multiplex PCR, and TCRdb kept only the in-frame ones, dropping some. The table has around 150,000 clones, more than 75% seen once. The sequencing sample was made of PBMCs. The receptors here all came from a man aged 30 to 45 in good health and CMV-seronegative.

The chain uses TRBV6-5 and TRBJ2-5; 7 positions agree with TRBD2. The CDR3 sequence is 16 residues long. Germline V gene data show CDR1 as MNHEY and CDR2 as SVGAGI. Losses at the gene ends were 0 bases for V and 4 bases for J; bases not matched to a gene: 8. The CDR3 DNA is TGTGCCAGCAGTTACTCTCTAGCGGCTTTTTTAGAGACCCAGTACTTC. This gives the protein CASSYSLAAFLETQYF.

The V and J genes are TRBV5-1 and TRBJ2-1, with 8 bases lining up with TRBD2. V shed 2 bases, J shed 8 bases, and the junction held 12 bases outside the gene matches. Germline V lookup: CDR1 SGHRS, CDR2 YFSETQ. This CDR3 region has 16 residues. The CDR3 loop reads CASSFGGAGALDEQFF. CDR3 DNA sequence: TGCGCCAGCAGCTTTGGTGGAGCGGGGGCCTTAGATGAGCAGTTCTTC.

The rearrangement links TRBV5-1 to TRBJ2-7, with 10 bases fitting TRBD2. The CDR3 consists of 17 residues. Trimming at V came to 4 bases and at J to 3 bases, leaving 13 bases not matched to a gene. Looked up from germline, CDR1 is SGHRS and CDR2 is YFSETQ. CDR3 coding DNA: TGCGCCAGCAGCCTTGTTGCGAGCGGGAGGGCCAACTACGAGCAGTACTTC. The encoded protein is CASSLVASGRANYEQYF.

The rearrangement joins TRBV18 to TRBJ1-1; 8 bases agree with TRBD1. Germline CDR1 reads KGHSH; CDR2 reads LQKENI. V was pared by 0 bases and J by 4 bases, with 4 bases of the junction left unmatched. This CDR3 region has 15 residues. CDR3: CASSPPSGGRTEAFF. DNA of the CDR3: TGTGCCAGCTCACCACCGTCAGGGGGCCGCACTGAAGCTTTCTTT. Together with reference TRBV18 and TRBJ1-1, the CDR3 gives the full variable domain: NAGVMQNPRHLVRRRGQEARLRCSPMKGHSHVYWYRQLPEEGLKFMVYLQKENIIDESGMPKERFSAEFPKEGPSILRIQQVVRGDSAAYFCASSPPSGGRTEAFFGQGTRLTVV.

V gene TRBV15 combines with J gene TRBJ2-3, with 8 bases lining up with TRBD2. The CDR3 length is 14 residues. V was clipped by 5 bases and J by 4 bases; unmatched bases: 5. Per germline, CDR1 LNHNV and CDR2 YYDKDF (reference sequence). In DNA form, the CDR3 reads TGTGCCACCAGCGGTAGCGGGACGGCAGATACGCAGTATTTT. Translating gives CATSGSGTADTQYF.

J is TRBJ1-1 and V is TRBV28; unclear D gene. Germline assignment: CDR1 MDHEN and CDR2 SYDVKM. Between the trimmed V and J ends, which lost 3 bases and 0 bases, there was a span of 5 bases. The CDR3 spans 13 residues. CDR3 protein: CASSFTVNTEAFF. The CDR3 DNA reads as TGTGCCAGCAGTTTTACAGTGAACACTGAAGCTTTCTTT.